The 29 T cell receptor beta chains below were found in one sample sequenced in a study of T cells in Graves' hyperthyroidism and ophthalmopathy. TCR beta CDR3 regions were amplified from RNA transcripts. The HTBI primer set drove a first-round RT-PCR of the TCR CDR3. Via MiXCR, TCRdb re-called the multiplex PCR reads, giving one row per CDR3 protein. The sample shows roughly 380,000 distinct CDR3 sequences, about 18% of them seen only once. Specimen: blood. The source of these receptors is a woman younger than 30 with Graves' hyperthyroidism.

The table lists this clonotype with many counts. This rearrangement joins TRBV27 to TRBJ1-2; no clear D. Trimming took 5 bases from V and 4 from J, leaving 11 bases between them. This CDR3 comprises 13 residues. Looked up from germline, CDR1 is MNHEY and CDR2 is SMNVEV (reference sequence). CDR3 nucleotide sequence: TGTGCCAGCAGTCGACAACACGGCTATGGCTACACCTTC. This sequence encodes CASSRQHGYGYTF.

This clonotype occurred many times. CDR3 region: CSAGGGSQETQYF. The CDR3 nucleotides are TGCAGTGCTGGGGGGGGGAGCCAAGAGACCCAGTACTTC. The V gene is TRBV20-1, the J gene TRBJ2-5; 7 bases line up with TRBD2. In germline, CDR1 is DFQATT, CDR2 SNEGSKA (reference sequence). The CDR3 is 13 amino acids. V lost 5 bases, J lost 1 base, and 4 bases stayed unmatched.

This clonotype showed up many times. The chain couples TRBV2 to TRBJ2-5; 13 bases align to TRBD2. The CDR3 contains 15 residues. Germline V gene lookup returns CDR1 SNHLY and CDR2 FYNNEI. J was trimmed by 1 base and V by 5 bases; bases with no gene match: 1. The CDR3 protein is CASSRTSGGQETQYF. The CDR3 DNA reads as TGTGCCAGCAGTAGGACTAGCGGGGGCCAAGAGACCCAGTACTTC.

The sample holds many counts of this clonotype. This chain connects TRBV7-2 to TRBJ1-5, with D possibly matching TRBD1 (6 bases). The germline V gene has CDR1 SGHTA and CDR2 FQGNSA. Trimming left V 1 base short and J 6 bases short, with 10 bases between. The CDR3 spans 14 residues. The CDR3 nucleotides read TGTGCCAGCAGCTTAGGGTGGGGGCGTCAGCCCCAGCATTTT. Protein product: CASSLGWGRQPQHF.

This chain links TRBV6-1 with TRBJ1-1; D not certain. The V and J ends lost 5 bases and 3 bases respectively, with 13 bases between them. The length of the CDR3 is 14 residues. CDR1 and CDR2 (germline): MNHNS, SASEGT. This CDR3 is CASSRTGSDTEAFF. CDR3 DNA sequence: TGTGCCAGCAGTCGCACGGGATCGGACACTGAAGCTTTCTTT.

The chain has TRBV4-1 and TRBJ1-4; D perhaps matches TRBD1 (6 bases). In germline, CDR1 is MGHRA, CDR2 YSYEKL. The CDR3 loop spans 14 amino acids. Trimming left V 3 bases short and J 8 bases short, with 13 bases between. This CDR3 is CASSQMGGGEKLFF. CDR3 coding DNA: TGCGCCAGCAGCCAGATGGGGGGCGGGGAAAAACTGTTTTTT.

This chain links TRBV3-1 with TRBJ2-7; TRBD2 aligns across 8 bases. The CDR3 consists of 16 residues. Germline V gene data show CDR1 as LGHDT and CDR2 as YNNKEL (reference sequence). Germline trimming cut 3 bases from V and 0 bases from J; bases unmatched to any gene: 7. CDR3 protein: CASSQETGGSSYEQYF. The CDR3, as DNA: TGTGCCAGCAGCCAGGAGACGGGGGGGAGCTCCTACGAGCAGTACTTC.

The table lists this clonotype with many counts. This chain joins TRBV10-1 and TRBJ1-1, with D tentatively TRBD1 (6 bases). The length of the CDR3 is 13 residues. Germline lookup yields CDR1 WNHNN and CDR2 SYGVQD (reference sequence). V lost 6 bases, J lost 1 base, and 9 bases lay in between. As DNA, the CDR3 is TGCGCCAGCAGGGACAGCCCGAACACTGAAGCTTTCTTT. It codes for CASRDSPNTEAFF.

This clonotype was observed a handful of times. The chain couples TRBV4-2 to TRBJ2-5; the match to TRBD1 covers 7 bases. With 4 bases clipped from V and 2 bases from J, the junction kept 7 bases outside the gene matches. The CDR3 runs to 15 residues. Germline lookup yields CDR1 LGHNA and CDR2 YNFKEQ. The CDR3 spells CASSLLDRVQETQYF. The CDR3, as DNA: TGTGCCAGCAGCCTACTCGACAGGGTTCAAGAGACCCAGTACTTC.

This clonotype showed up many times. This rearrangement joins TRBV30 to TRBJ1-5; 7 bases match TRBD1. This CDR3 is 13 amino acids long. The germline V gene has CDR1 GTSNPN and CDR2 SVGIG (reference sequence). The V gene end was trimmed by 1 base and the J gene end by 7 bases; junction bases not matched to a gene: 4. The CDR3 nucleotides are TGTGCCTGGAGTGAAAACAGGGGCCAGCCCCAGCATTTT. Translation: CAWSENRGQPQHF. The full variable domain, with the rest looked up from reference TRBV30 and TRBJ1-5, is SQTIHQWPATLVQPVGSPLSLECTVEGTSNPNLYWYRQAAGRGLQLLFYSVGIGQISSEVPQNLSASRPQDRQFILSSKKLLLSDSGFYLCAWSENRGQPQHFGDGTRLSIL.

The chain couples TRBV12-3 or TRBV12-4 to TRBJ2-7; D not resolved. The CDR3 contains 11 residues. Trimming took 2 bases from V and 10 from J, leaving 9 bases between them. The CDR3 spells CASSLNGGQYF. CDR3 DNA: TGTGCCAGCAGTTTAAACGGCGGACAGTACTTC.

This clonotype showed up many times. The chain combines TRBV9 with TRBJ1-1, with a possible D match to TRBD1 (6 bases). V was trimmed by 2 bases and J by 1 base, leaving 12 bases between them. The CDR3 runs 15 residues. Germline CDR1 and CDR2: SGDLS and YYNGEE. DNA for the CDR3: TGTGCCAGCAGCGTGGAGGGGGACGGGAACACTGAAGCTTTCTTT. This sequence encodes CASSVEGDGNTEAFF. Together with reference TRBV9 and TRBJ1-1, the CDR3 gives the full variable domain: DSGVTQTPKHLITATGQRVTLRCSPRSGDLSVYWYQQSLDQGLQFLIQYYNGEERAKGNILERFSAQQFPDLHSELNLSSLELGDSALYFCASSVEGDGNTEAFFGQGTRLTVV.

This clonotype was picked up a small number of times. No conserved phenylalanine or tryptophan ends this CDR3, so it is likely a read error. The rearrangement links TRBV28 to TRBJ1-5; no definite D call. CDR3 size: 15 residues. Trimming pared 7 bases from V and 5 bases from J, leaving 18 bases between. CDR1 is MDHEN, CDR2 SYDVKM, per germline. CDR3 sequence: CASTEVRVRDQPQHL. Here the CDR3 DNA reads TGTGCCAGCACCGAAGTGAGGGTTAGGGATCAGCCCCAGCATCTT.

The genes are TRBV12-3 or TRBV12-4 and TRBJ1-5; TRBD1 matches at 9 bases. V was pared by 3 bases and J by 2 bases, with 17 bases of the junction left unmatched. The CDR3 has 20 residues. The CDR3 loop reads CASSLGPGQGAPRGNQPQHF. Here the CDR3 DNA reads TGTGCCAGCAGTTTGGGGCCGGGACAGGGAGCCCCTCGAGGCAATCAGCCCCAGCATTTT.

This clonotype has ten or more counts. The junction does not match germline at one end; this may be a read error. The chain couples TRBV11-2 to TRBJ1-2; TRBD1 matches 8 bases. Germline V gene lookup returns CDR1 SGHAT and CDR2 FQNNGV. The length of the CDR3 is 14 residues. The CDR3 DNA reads TGTGCCAGCAGCCCTGACAGGGGTGCCTATGGCTGCACCTTC. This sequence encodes CASSPDRGAYGCTF. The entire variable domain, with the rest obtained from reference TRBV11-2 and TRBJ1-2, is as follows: EAGVAQSPRYKIIEKRQSVAFWCNPISGHATLYWYQQILGQGPKLLIQFQNNGVVDDSQLPKDRFSAERLKGVDSTLKIQPAKLEDSAVYLCASSPDRGAYGCTFGSGTRLTVV.

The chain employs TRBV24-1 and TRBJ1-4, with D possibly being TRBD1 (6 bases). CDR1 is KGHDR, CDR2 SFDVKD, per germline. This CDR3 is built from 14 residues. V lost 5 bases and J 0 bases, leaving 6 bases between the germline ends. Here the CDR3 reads CATSGTATNEKLFF. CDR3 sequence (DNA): TGTGCCACCAGTGGGACAGCAACTAATGAAAAACTGTTTTTT.

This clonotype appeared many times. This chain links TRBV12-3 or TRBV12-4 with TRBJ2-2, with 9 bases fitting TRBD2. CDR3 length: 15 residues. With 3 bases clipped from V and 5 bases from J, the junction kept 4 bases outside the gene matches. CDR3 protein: CASSFAGGMTGELFF. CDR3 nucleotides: TGTGCCAGCAGTTTCGCGGGGGGGATGACCGGGGAGCTGTTTTTT.

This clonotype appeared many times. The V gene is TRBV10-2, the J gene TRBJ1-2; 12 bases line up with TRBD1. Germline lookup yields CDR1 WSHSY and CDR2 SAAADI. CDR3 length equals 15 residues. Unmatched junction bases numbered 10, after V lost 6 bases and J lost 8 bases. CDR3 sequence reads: CASRVPGQGAQGYTF. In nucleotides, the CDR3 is TGCGCCAGCAGGGTACCGGGACAGGGGGCGCAAGGCTACACCTTC.

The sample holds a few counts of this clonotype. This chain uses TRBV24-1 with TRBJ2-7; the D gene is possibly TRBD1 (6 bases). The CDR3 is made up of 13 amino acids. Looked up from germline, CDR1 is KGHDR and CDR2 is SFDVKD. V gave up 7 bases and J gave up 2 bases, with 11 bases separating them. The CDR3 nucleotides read TGTGCCACCAGCCGAGGGGGAACCTACGAGCAGTACTTC. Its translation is CATSRGGTYEQYF.

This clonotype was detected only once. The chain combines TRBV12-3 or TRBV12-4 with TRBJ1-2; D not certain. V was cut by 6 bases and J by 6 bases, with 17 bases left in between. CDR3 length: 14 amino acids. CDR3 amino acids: CASSTTAGFHGYTF. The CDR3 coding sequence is TGTGCCAGCAGCACCACCGCGGGATTCCATGGCTACACCTTC.

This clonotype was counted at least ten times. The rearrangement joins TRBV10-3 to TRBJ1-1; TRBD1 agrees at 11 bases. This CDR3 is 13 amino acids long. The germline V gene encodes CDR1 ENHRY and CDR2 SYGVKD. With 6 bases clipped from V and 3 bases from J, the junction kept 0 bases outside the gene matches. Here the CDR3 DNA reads TGTGCCATCAGGGACAGGGGGCACACTGAAGCTTTCTTT. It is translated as CAIRDRGHTEAFF.

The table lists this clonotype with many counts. CDR3 nucleotides: TGCAGTGCCCGACGGGGGGAGGGGGCATCCTACGAGCAGTACTTC. This gives the protein CSARRGEGASYEQYF. V usage is TRBV20-1 and J usage is TRBJ2-7; either TRBD1 or TRBD2 may fit D (7 bases each). Deletions cut 6 bases from V and 1 base from J, with 19 bases between. This CDR3 has 15 amino acids. Germline values: CDR1 DFQATT, CDR2 SNEGSKA (reference sequence).

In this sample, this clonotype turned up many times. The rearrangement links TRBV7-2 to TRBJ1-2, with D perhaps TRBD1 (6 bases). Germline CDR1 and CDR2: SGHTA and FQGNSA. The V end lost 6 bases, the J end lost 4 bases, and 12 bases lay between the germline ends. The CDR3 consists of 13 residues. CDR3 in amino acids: CASRARGGYGYTF. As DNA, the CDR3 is TGTGCCAGCAGGGCGAGGGGGGGCTATGGCTACACCTTC.

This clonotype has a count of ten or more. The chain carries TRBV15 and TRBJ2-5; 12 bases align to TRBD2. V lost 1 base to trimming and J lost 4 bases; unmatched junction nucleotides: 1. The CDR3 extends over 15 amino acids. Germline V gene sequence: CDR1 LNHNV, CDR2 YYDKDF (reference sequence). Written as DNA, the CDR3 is TGTGCCACCAGCAGAGCTAGCGGGGGGGCAGAGACCCAGTACTTC. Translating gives CATSRASGGAETQYF. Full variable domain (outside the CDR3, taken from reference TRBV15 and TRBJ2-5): DAMVIQNPRYQVTQFGKPVTLSCSQTLNHNVMYWYQQKSSQAPKLLFHYYDKDFNNEADTPDNFQSRRPNTSFCFLDIRSPGLGDTAMYLCATSRASGGAETQYFGPGTRLLVL.

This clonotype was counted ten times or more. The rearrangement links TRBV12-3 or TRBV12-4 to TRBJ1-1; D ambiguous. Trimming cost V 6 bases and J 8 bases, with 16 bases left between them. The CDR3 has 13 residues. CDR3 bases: TGTGCCAGCAGCCCACAGAACACTGAGGAAGCTTTCTTT. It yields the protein CASSPQNTEEAFF.

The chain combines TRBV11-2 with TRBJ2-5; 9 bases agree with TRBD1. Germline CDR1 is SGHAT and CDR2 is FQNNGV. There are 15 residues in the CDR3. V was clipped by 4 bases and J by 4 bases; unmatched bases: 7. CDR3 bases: TGTGCCAGCAGCTACCTGGGACAGGGCTTAGAGACCCAGTACTTC. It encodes CASSYLGQGLETQYF.

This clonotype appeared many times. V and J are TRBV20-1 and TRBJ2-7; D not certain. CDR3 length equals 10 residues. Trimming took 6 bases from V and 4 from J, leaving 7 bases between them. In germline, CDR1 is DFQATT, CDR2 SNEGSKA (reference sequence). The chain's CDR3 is CSAPLYEQYF. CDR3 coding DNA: TGCAGTGCCCCACTTTACGAGCAGTACTTC.

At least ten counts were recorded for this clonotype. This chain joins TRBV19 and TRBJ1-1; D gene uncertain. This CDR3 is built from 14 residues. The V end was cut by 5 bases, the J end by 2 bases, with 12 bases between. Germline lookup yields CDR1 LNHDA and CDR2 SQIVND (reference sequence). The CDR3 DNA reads TGTGCCAGTAGTCCTTTAACAAGAAACACTGAAGCTTTCTTT. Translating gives CASSPLTRNTEAFF.

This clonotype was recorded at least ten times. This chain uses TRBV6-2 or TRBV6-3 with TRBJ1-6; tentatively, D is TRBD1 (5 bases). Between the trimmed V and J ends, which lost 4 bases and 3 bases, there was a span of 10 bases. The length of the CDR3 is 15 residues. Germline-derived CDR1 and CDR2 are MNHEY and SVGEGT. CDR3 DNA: TGTGCCAGCAGTTTCGGACAAATCTATAATTCACCCCTCCACTTT. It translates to CASSFGQIYNSPLHF.